Presented here are 5 T cell receptor beta chains from one specimen sequenced in a study of OX40 agonist ivuxolimab in advanced cancers. The protocol was immunoSEQ multiplex PCR, while the TCRdb copy is restricted to in-frame clones and leaves out a portion. This table has approximately 84,000 clones, approximately 84% appearing once. This specimen was CD4+ or CD8+ T cells sorted from blood, taken in a trial of the OX40 agonist ivuxolimab. The origin of the receptors is an adult with an advanced solid tumor such as melanoma, head and neck, liver or kidney cancer.

The J gene is TRBJ1-2, the V gene TRBV11-2, with D maybe TRBD1 (6 bases). V lost 5 bases, J lost 1 base, and 17 bases lay in between. The CDR3 runs to 16 residues. CDR1 is SGHAT and CDR2 is FQNNGV in the germline V gene. The CDR3: CASSPIRTGHNYGYTF. The CDR3, as DNA: TGTGCCAGCAGCCCGATTCGGACGGGACATAACTATGGCTACACCTTC.

V gene TRBV10-2 combines with J gene TRBJ2-3, with 9 bases matching TRBD1. V lost 10 bases, J lost 4 bases, and 12 bases stayed unmatched. The CDR3 sequence is 15 residues long. CDR1 WSHSY and CDR2 SAAADI come from the germline V gene. CDR3 in DNA: TGCGCCACGTCAGAACAGGGGGCCGGGGCAGATACGCAGTATTTT. Amino acid sequence: CATSEQGAGADTQYF.

The V call is TRBV28, the J call TRBJ2-7; D not resolved. The CDR3 is made up of 12 amino acids. Germline V gives CDR1 MDHEN, CDR2 SYDVKM. Trimming took 3 bases from V and 0 from J, leaving 3 bases between them. CDR3 nucleotide sequence: TGTGCCAGCAGTTTTTCCTCCTACGAGCAGTACTTC. Its protein product is CASSFSSYEQYF.

This sequence joins TRBV21-1 and TRBJ1-1. TRBV21-1 is termed a pseudogene. The CDR3 spans 17 residues. DNA for the CDR3: TGTGCCAGCAGCAAAGGAGCCGTTGGGACCGAGAACACTGAAGCTTTCTTT. This sequence encodes CASSKGAVGTENTEAFF.

V is TRBV4-1 and J is TRBJ2-4; D perhaps matches TRBD1 (5 bases). The CDR3 is 14 residues long. Germline-derived CDR1 and CDR2 are MGHRA and YSYEKL. Trimming removed 1 base from V and 3 bases from J, with 7 bases in between. CDR3 in amino acids: CASSQVGVKNIQYF. CDR3 nucleotide sequence: TGCGCCAGCAGCCAAGTAGGGGTCAAAAACATTCAGTACTTC.